Listed below are T cell receptor beta chains from one sample, sequenced in a study of T cell responses to AZD1222 COVID-19 vaccine. Sequencing was performed with immunoSEQ multiplex PCR; in TCRdb, only in-frame clones are kept and a portion is missing. The sample lists approximately 110,000 clones; approximately 87% were seen once. The sequences come from peripheral blood, collected 28 days after the second AZD1222 dose. The receptors shown here come from an adult who received the AZD1222 COVID-19 vaccine. CDR3s include the opening cysteine and the closing phenylalanine or tryptophan. A D gene is named only where the DNA matches it firmly. Clone size is given for some rows only: seen once, a few or many times, or a class if the clone is expanded.

d_gene,j_gene,v_gene,abundance,len,CDR3nt,CDR3aa
NA,TRBJ2-1,TRBV5-1,NA,15,TGCGCCAGCAGCTTGAGCAGGGGAACCTACAATGAGCAGTTCTTC,CASSLSRGTYNEQFF
TRBD1,TRBJ2-7,TRBV5-6,NA,16,TGTGCCAGCAGCTTGTTGGATACGGACAGGGGGGACGAGCAGTACTTC,CASSLLDTDRGDEQYF
NA,TRBJ2-1,TRBV19,NA,13,TGTGCCAGTAGTATAGCAACATCCAATGAGCAGTTCTTC,CASSIATSNEQFF
NA,TRBJ1-1,TRBV2,NA,16,TGTGCCAGCAGTGGGCGCTCGGGGTTTATGAACACTGAAGCTTTCTTT,CASSGRSGFMNTEAFF
NA,TRBJ1-4,TRBV9,NA,15,TGTGCCAGCAGCGTAGAGTCAGCGGGGGGTGAAAAACTGTTTTTT,CASSVESAGGEKLFF
TRBD1,TRBJ1-1,TRBV6-6,NA,16,TGTGCCAGCAGTTATCTCGGACAGGGCGACGGTAAGGTAGCTTTCTTT,CASSYLGQGDGKVAFF
NA,TRBJ1-4,TRBV4-3,NA,16,TGCGCCAGCAGCCAAGAATCCGTCAGGGGAGATGAAAAACTGTTTTTT,CASSQESVRGDEKLFF
TRBD2,TRBJ2-1,TRBV5-3,NA,16,TGTGCCAGAAGCGTAAATCAGACTAGCGGCTACAATGAGCAGTTCTTC,CARSVNQTSGYNEQFF
NA,TRBJ2-2,TRBV4-2,NA,15,TGTGCCAGCAGCCAAGTTTTCGGGAACACCGGGGAGCTGTTTTTT,CASSQVFGNTGELFF
NA,TRBJ1-3,TRBV4-3,NA,16,TGCGCCAGCAGCCAAGAGATGGGGGGGTCTGGAAACACCATATATTTT,CASSQEMGGSGNTIYF
TRBD1,TRBJ1-2,TRBV3-1/TRBV3-2,NA,15,TGTGCCAGCAGCCAAGGCGCTACAGGGGGGGATGGCTACACCTTC,CASSQGATGGDGYTF
TRBD1,TRBJ1-1,TRBV5-4,NA,15,TGTGCCAGCACCAAATCCGACAGGGGTGACACTGAAGCTTTCTTT,CASTKSDRGDTEAFF
NA,TRBJ2-6,TRBV18,NA,16,TGTGCCAGCTCACCATTGCCCTCCGGTGGGGCCAACGTCCTGACTTTC,CASSPLPSGGANVLTF
TRBD1,TRBJ2-7,TRBV7-9,NA,15,TGTGCCAGCAGCTTAGTGACAGGGAACGTTTTCGAGCAGTACTTC,CASSLVTGNVFEQYF
NA,TRBJ1-1,TRBV19,NA,14,TGTGCCAGTAGTCTTGGAGGGATAGGCACTGAAGCTTTCTTT,CASSLGGIGTEAFF
TRBD2,TRBJ2-3,TRBV2,NA,14,TGTGCCAGCACCCGGGAGGGCCTACCAGATACGCAGTATTTT,CASTREGLPDTQYF
TRBD2,TRBJ2-1,TRBV28,once,15,TGTGCCAGCAGTGCCGGGACTAGCGAAGTAAATGAGCAGTTCTTC,CASSAGTSEVNEQFF
NA,TRBJ2-7,TRBV7-2,NA,13,TGTGCCAGCAGCTTAGCGAGGGATGACGAGCAGTACTTC,CASSLARDDEQYF
NA,TRBJ1-6,TRBV25-1,once,15,TGTGCCAGCAGTGAATCCGACGTCTATAATTCACCCCTCCACTTT,CASSESDVYNSPLHF
NA,TRBJ1-1,TRBV19,NA,14,TGTGCCAGTAGCCTGGACAACCGGAACACTGAAGCTTTCTTT,CASSLDNRNTEAFF
TRBD1,TRBJ1-1,TRBV5-1,NA,14,TGCGCCAGCAGCCCGGGACAGTTGGGGACTGAAGCTTTCTTT,CASSPGQLGTEAFF
TRBD1,TRBJ2-2,TRBV13,NA,17,TGTGCCAGCAGCTTACGGAAAGACAGGGGGTCCACCGGGGAGCTGTTTTTT,CASSLRKDRGSTGELFF
TRBD1,TRBJ2-7,TRBV10-3,NA,15,TGTGCCATCAGTCGATACGACAGGGAGACCTACGAGCAGTACTTC,CAISRYDRETYEQYF
TRBD2,TRBJ2-5,TRBV10-1,NA,13,TGCGCCTGGACTAGCGGAGGTGGTGAGACCCAGTACTTC,CAWTSGGGETQYF
TRBD1,TRBJ2-3,TRBV10-3,NA,15,TGTGCCATCAGGGGGACAGCCCCTAGCACAGATACGCAGTATTTT,CAIRGTAPSTDTQYF
NA,TRBJ1-4,TRBV7-9,NA,16,TGTGCCAGCAGTCTAGTAATGGGCAGAAATAATGAAAAACTGTTTTTT,CASSLVMGRNNEKLFF
TRBD2,TRBJ2-2,TRBV19,NA,17,TGTGCCAGTAGTCCGCAAGCTAGCGGGAGGTTTCGCGGGGAGCTGTTTTTT,CASSPQASGRFRGELFF
TRBD1,TRBJ1-1,TRBV11-2,NA,14,TGTGCCAGCAGCTTAGCACAGGGGGCAGGTGAAGCTTTCTTT,CASSLAQGAGEAFF
NA,TRBJ1-5,TRBV24-1,NA,14,TGTGCCACCAGTGATTTTTTTAGCAATCAGCCCCAGCATTTT,CATSDFFSNQPQHF
NA,TRBJ2-1,TRBV19,NA,16,TGTGCCAGTAGTCTTCGCCCGGGACCCGCAGACAATGAGCAGTTCTTC,CASSLRPGPADNEQFF
NA,TRBJ2-7,TRBV12-5,NA,15,TGTGCTAGTGGTCCCGCGGGTACCTTAGATTACGAGCAGTACTTC,CASGPAGTLDYEQYF
NA,TRBJ1-1,TRBV4-1,NA,14,TGCGCCAGCGGACGGGCCCCCTCATTCACTGAAGCTTTCTTT,CASGRAPSFTEAFF
NA,TRBJ2-1,TRBV7-3,many,16,TGTGCCAGCAGCCCTACCCCGGGACGGCTCTACAATGAGCAGTTCTTC,CASSPTPGRLYNEQFF
NA,TRBJ1-1,TRBV6-6,NA,18,TGTGCCAGCAGTCCTCTCCGGACCTCAACGGGGGGTAGGGCTGAAGCTTTCTTT,CASSPLRTSTGGRAEAFF
TRBD1,TRBJ1-6,TRBV6-5,few,15,TGTGCCAGCAGTTACCAAGGGGGCGATAATTCACCCCTCCACTTT,CASSYQGGDNSPLHF
TRBD1,TRBJ2-1,TRBV6-1,NA,15,TGTGCCAGCAGTGAAGAGCTAGCAGGGGGCAATGAGCAGTTCTTC,CASSEELAGGNEQFF
NA,TRBJ1-1,TRBV5-4,NA,14,TGTGCCAGCAGCTTTACAGGGCGAAACACTGAAGCTTTCTTT,CASSFTGRNTEAFF
NA,TRBJ1-1,TRBV6-6,NA,10,TGTGCCAGCAGGGCCACCGAAGCTTTCTTT,CASRATEAFF
TRBD1,TRBJ2-7,TRBV6-5,NA,14,TGTGCCACCCATTCCCAGGGGGCCTCCTACGAGCAGTACTTC,CATHSQGASYEQYF
NA,TRBJ1-2,TRBV5-1,NA,13,TGCGCCAGCAGCTTGAGGGCTAACTATGGCTACACCTTC,CASSLRANYGYTF
NA,TRBJ1-2,TRBV27,NA,10,TGTGCCACCCGCAGCTATGGCTACACCTTC,CATRSYGYTF
NA,TRBJ1-1,TRBV6-2/TRBV6-3,NA,14,TGTGCCAGCAGTGGACAAAGGGGCAAAACTGAAGCTTTCTTT,CASSGQRGKTEAFF
NA,TRBJ1-5,TRBV28,NA,16,TGTGCCAGCACCAGATCTTGGGTCTCCAGCAATCAGCCCCAGCATTTT,CASTRSWVSSNQPQHF
NA,TRBJ2-2,TRBV29-1,NA,14,TGCAGCTTTGCTGGGGGCAGAGACACCGGGGAGCTGTTTTTT,CSFAGGRDTGELFF
NA,TRBJ2-7,TRBV2,NA,12,TGTGCCAGCATGCAGGCCTCCTACGAGCAGTACTTC,CASMQASYEQYF
NA,TRBJ2-7,TRBV28,NA,15,TGTGCCAGCAGAACAGGGGGAGCGGGGATCTACGAGCAGTACTTC,CASRTGGAGIYEQYF
NA,TRBJ1-3,TRBV6-9,once,14,TGTGCCAGCAGCGTGGTCCCCTCTGGAAACACCATATATTTT,CASSVVPSGNTIYF
NA,TRBJ1-1,TRBV11-2,NA,12,TGTGCCAGCAGGCGTATGGGAACTGAAGCTTTCTTT,CASRRMGTEAFF
TRBD1,TRBJ2-1,TRBV28,NA,15,TGTGCCAGCAGGCCGCAGGGGGTCGAACCCAATGAGCAGTTCTTC,CASRPQGVEPNEQFF
NA,TRBJ1-1,TRBV12-5,NA,16,TGTGCTAGTGGTTTGGCGCCGGGACGGTTGAACACTGAAGCTTTCTTT,CASGLAPGRLNTEAFF
TRBD1,TRBJ1-5,TRBV13,few,15,TGTGCCAGCAGCCAAGGACAGGGCATGGCTCAGCCCCAGCATTTT,CASSQGQGMAQPQHF
NA,TRBJ2-3,TRBV24-1,NA,13,TGTGCCACCAGTGGCTGGACCGATCATACGCAGTATTTT,CATSGWTDHTQYF
NA,TRBJ2-7,TRBV7-2,NA,18,TGTGCCAGCAGCTCCCTCGGGCCGGGGGCCTGGGAATTCGACGAGCAGTACTTC,CASSSLGPGAWEFDEQYF
TRBD2,TRBJ2-7,TRBV4-3,NA,15,TGCGCCAGCAGCCAAGGGCGGGGGGCCGGCTACGAGCAGTACTTC,CASSQGRGAGYEQYF
TRBD2,TRBJ2-3,TRBV4-1,NA,16,TGCGCCAGCAGCCAGGAATCAGCGGGGAGGACAGATACGCAGTATTTT,CASSQESAGRTDTQYF
TRBD1,TRBJ1-1,TRBV5-4,NA,15,TGTGCCAGCAGCTGGAGGGACAGCCCTAACACTGAAGCTTTCTTT,CASSWRDSPNTEAFF
TRBD1,TRBJ1-6,TRBV11-3,NA,17,TGTGCCAGCAGCCACCGGGGACAGGGGGCGAGGAATTCACCCCTCCACTTT,CASSHRGQGARNSPLHF
NA,TRBJ2-2,TRBV11-2,NA,13,TGTGCCAGCAGCGGCCGGAACACCGGGGAGCTGTTTTTT,CASSGRNTGELFF